The 15 T cell receptor beta chains below all came from one sample that was sequenced in a study of blood T cell repertoires in COVID-19 (TCRdb year 2020). Preparation of the library involved the immunoSEQ multiplex PCR assay. The clones in this table, taken by TCRdb from immuneACCESS, are in-frame only. Not every clone is retained; where verified, under half of the shortfall comes from an unresolved V gene, and the cause of the rest is unknown. The sample table shows 150,000 to 200,000 clones, and about 85% are seen once. The ten largest account for under 4% of the sample. Sequencing used peripheral blood. The receptor source for this set is a human donor with acute or convalescent COVID-19. The donor label of this sample is uncertain.

This chain joins TRBV7-2 and TRBJ1-2; a weak D match, TRBD1 (5 bases). The CDR3 sequence is 16 residues long. V lost 5 bases and J 3 bases, leaving 19 bases between the germline ends. The germline CDR1 and CDR2 sequences are SGHTA and FQGNSA. CDR3 in amino acids: CASSLMGGVGDYGYTF. CDR3 bases: TGTGCCAGCAGCCTCATGGGGGGTGTAGGGGACTATGGCTACACCTTC.

The gene calls are TRBV2 and TRBJ1-5; no clear D. V was clipped by 4 bases and J by 6 bases, with 13 bases between them. The germline gives CDR1 SNHLY, CDR2 FYNNEI. The length of the CDR3 is 14 residues. The CDR3 DNA reads as TGTGCCAGCAGTGGCTTTGGAGTTGGTCAGCCCCAGCATTTT. Protein product: CASSGFGVGQPQHF.

V and J are TRBV5-4 and TRBJ2-3; no reliable D call. Germline CDR1 is SGHNT and CDR2 is YYREEE (reference sequence). This CDR3 contains 15 residues. The V and J ends lost 0 bases and 0 bases respectively, with 8 bases between them. The CDR3, as DNA: TGTGCCAGCAGCTTGGTGTCGCGAAGCACAGATACGCAGTATTTT. It codes for CASSLVSRSTDTQYF.

Details on this clone: A much larger clone differs by one base, so this may be a read error. The V and J genes are TRBV6-2 or TRBV6-3 and TRBJ2-2; 7 bases align to TRBD2. V lost 6 bases, J lost 0 bases, and 4 bases stayed unmatched. CDR1 is MNHEY and CDR2 is SVGEGT in the germline V gene. The CDR3 extends over 15 amino acids. The CDR3 sequence is CASSSGLANTGELFF. The CDR3 DNA is TGTGCCAGCAGCTCAGGACTAGCGAACACCGGGGAGCTGTTTTTT.

This clone was seen a handful of times. CDR3 amino acids: CASSSERGATYNEQFF. The CDR3 DNA is TGTGCCAGCAGCAGCGAGCGGGGGGCCACTTACAATGAGCAGTTCTTC. J is TRBJ2-1 and V is TRBV21-1; the table gives TRBD2 as D, unverified against the DNA. TRBV21-1 is noted as a pseudogene. The CDR3 runs 16 residues.

This clone was recorded a few times. J is TRBJ2-7 and V is TRBV28; D gene uncertain. The CDR3 totals 17 residues. Trimming removed 5 bases from V and 3 bases from J, with 23 bases in between. Per germline, CDR1 MDHEN and CDR2 SYDVKM. The CDR3 sequence is CASSPLPGQVSSYEQYF. The DNA for the CDR3 is TGTGCCAGCAGTCCCCTTCCTGGGCAGGTTTCGAGCTACGAGCAGTACTTC. Full variable domain (rest looked up from reference TRBV28 and TRBJ2-7): DVKVTQSSRYLVKRTGEKVFLECVQDMDHENMFWYRQDPGLGLRLIYFSYDVKMKEKGDIPEGYSVSREKKERFSLILESASTNQTSMYLCASSPLPGQVSSYEQYFGPGTRLTVT.

The V and J genes are TRBV24-1 and TRBJ2-1; TRBD1 agrees at 7 bases. Trimming removed 1 base from V and 3 bases from J; junction bases left unmatched: 5. The CDR3 is made up of 16 amino acids. Germline CDR1 is KGHDR and CDR2 is SFDVKD. CDR3 loop: CATSDLRAGGYNEQFF. CDR3 sequence (DNA): TGTGCCACCAGTGATTTACGGGCAGGGGGCTACAATGAGCAGTTCTTC.

The rearrangement joins TRBV7-3 to TRBJ1-2; D possibly corresponds to TRBD1 (6 bases). V shed 2 bases and J shed 6 bases, with 25 bases lying between them. The germline CDR1 and CDR2 sequences are SGHTA and FQGTGA. This CDR3 is built from 18 residues. The CDR3 protein is CASSLFARGRDNWDGYTF. As DNA, the CDR3 is TGTGCCAGCAGCTTATTTGCAAGGGGCAGGGACAATTGGGATGGCTACACCTTC. Looking up the rest from reference TRBV7-3 and TRBJ1-2 gives the full variable domain: GAGVSQTPSNKVTEKGKYVELRCDPISGHTALYWYRQSLGQGPEFLIYFQGTGAADDSGLPNDRFFAVRPEGSVSTLKIQRTERGDSAVYLCASSLFARGRDNWDGYTFGSGTRLTVV.

A few counts support this clone. The V call is TRBV30, the J call TRBJ1-4; 8 nucleotides align to TRBD1. Looked up from germline, CDR1 is GTSNPN and CDR2 is SVGIG (reference sequence). The ends lost 0 bases at V and 6 bases at J; junction bases unmatched: 0. The CDR3 sequence is 13 residues long. This chain's CDR3 is CAWSVQGDEKLFF. As DNA, the CDR3 is TGTGCCTGGAGTGTACAGGGGGATGAAAAACTGTTTTTT.

J is TRBJ2-6 and V is TRBV5-4; 7 bases align to TRBD2. CDR1 and CDR2 from the germline V gene are SGHNT and YYREEE (reference sequence). Trimming took 0 bases from V and 0 from J; bases not matched to a gene: 9. CDR3 length equals 19 residues. The CDR3 coding sequence is TGTGCCAGCAGCTTGGCGGGGGGACTCGGCCTCTCTGGGGCCAACGTCCTGACTTTC. Residues: CASSLAGGLGLSGANVLTF. The whole variable domain, remainder taken from reference TRBV5-4 and TRBJ2-6, is ETGVTQSPTHLIKTRGQQVTLRCSSQSGHNTVSWYQQALGQGPQFIFQYYREEENGRGNFPPRFSGLQFPNYSSELNVNALELDDSALYLCASSLAGGLGLSGANVLTFGAGSRLTVL.

The chain carries TRBV6-6 and TRBJ2-3; 8 nucleotides align to TRBD2. The ends lost 7 bases at V and 4 bases at J; junction bases unmatched: 4. The CDR3 contains 13 residues. Germline CDR1 MNHNY, CDR2 SVGAGI (reference sequence). The CDR3 nucleotides read TGTGCCAGCAAAGGACTAGCCCCAGATACGCAGTATTTT. Its translation: CASKGLAPDTQYF.

V is TRBV19 and J is TRBJ1-2, with D maybe TRBD1 (6 bases). CDR1 is LNHDA, CDR2 SQIVND, per germline (reference sequence). The CDR3 is made up of 13 amino acids. V gave up 9 bases and J gave up 5 bases, with 16 bases separating them. CDR3 protein: CASLGQTWYGYTF. As DNA, the CDR3 is TGTGCCAGCCTTGGACAGACATGGTATGGCTACACCTTC.

This chain uses TRBV29-1 with TRBJ2-3; 9 nucleotides agree with TRBD1. Trimming took 8 bases from V and 2 from J; bases not matched to a gene: 8. The CDR3 covers 14 residues. Germline values: CDR1 SQVTM, CDR2 ANQGSEA. CDR3 in amino acids: CSFQQGATTDTQYF. CDR3 nucleotide sequence: TGCAGCTTTCAACAGGGGGCAACCACAGATACGCAGTATTTT.

This chain connects TRBV19 to TRBJ1-6; TRBD1 matches at 8 bases. Per germline, CDR1 LNHDA and CDR2 SQIVND (reference sequence). The CDR3 covers 16 residues. The junction had 12 bases not matched to a gene; V was cut back by 5 bases and J by 9 bases. Written as DNA, the CDR3 is TGTGCCAGTAGTTTCCGGGACAGGATTGGTGGTTCACCCCTCCACTTT. This codes for CASSFRDRIGGSPLHF.

The chain employs TRBV11-3 and TRBJ1-6; 8 bases match TRBD1. Germline-derived CDR1 and CDR2 are SGHNT and YENEEA. There are 15 residues in the CDR3. V lost 1 base and J lost 8; bases outside the gene matches: 4. In DNA form, the CDR3 reads TGTGCCAGCAGCTTAGGACAGGGGCCTTATTCACCCCTCCACTTT. It translates to CASSLGQGPYSPLHF.